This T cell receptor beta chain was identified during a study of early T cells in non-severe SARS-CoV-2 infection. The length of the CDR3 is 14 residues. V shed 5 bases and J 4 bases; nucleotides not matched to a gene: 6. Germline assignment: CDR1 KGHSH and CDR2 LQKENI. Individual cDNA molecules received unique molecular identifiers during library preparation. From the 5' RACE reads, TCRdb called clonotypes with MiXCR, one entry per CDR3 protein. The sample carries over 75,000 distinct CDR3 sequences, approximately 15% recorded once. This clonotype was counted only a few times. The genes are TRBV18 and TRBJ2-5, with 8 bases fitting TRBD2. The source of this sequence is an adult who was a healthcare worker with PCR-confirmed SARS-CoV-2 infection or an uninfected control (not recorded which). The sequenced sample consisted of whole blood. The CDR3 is CASSESGSIETQYF. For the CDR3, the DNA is TGTGCCAGCTCAGAAAGCGGGAGCATAGAGACCCAGTACTTC.